One sample yielded the 22 T cell receptor beta chains listed below, sequenced in a study of control samples from healthy donors and cancer patients. The data were produced by immunoSEQ multiplex PCR, yet TCRdb's version contains in-frame clones alone and is incomplete. This sample carries approximately 90,000 clones, roughly nine tenths of them seen once, and the ten largest clones take under 25%. The sample was blood. These TCRs come from a man younger than 45 in good health.

The chain is built from TRBV27 and TRBJ1-2; 7 bases match TRBD1. The trim removed 6 bases at V and 6 bases at J, leaving 16 bases unmatched. The CDR3 loop spans 16 amino acids. Germline lookup yields CDR1 MNHEY and CDR2 SMNVEV (reference sequence). The CDR3: CASSPWGGGASHGYTF. The CDR3 bases are TGTGCCAGCAGCCCATGGGGAGGGGGCGCGTCTCATGGCTACACCTTC.

The chain couples TRBV3-1 (or the pseudogene TRBV3-2) to TRBJ1-2; D not resolved. Germline CDR1 reads LGHDT; CDR2 reads YNNKEL (reference sequence). V dropped 0 bases and J dropped 2 bases, with 16 bases sitting between them. The CDR3 has 17 residues. Here the CDR3 reads CASSQEGSGVFNYGYTF. The CDR3 nucleotides read TGTGCCAGCAGCCAAGAGGGGAGCGGAGTTTTCAACTATGGCTACACCTTC.

The V gene is TRBV28, the J gene TRBJ1-3, with D uncertain. Germline CDR1 is MDHEN and CDR2 is SYDVKM. V lost 2 bases and J lost 7, with 9 bases in between. This CDR3 has 13 amino acids. In DNA form, the CDR3 reads TGTGCCAGCAGTTTAGCGGGCAGCAACACCATATATTTT. Its protein product is CASSLAGSNTIYF.

This chain links TRBV11-2 with TRBJ2-4; TRBD1 or TRBD2 may be the D gene (5 bases each). CDR3 length: 16 amino acids. CDR1 is SGHAT, CDR2 FQNNGV, per germline. The V and J ends lost 5 bases and 0 bases respectively, with 14 bases between them. The CDR3 nucleotides read TGTGCCAGCAGCGGGATCGAGGGGCTAGCCAAAAACATTCAGTACTTC. Protein product: CASSGIEGLAKNIQYF.

This clone was found once. This chain uses TRBV6-4 with TRBJ2-1; 16 bases are a match to TRBD2. Germline loops: CDR1 MRHNA, CDR2 SNTAGT. This CDR3 region has 18 residues. Trimming took 2 bases from V and 2 from J; bases not matched to a gene: 3. The CDR3 nucleotides are TGTGCCAGCAGTGACACGGGACTAGCGGGGGGGCCCTACAATGAGCAGTTCTTC. Protein sequence: CASSDTGLAGGPYNEQFF.

The chain is built from TRBV19 and TRBJ2-7; weak D call: TRBD1 (5 bases). Germline V gene sequence: CDR1 LNHDA, CDR2 SQIVND (reference sequence). The CDR3 is 12 residues long. V gave up 4 bases and J gave up 6 bases, with 10 bases separating them. The CDR3 nucleotides are TGTGCCAGTAGTACCCAGGGAACCGAGCAGTACTTC. Its translation: CASSTQGTEQYF.

V usage is TRBV13 and J usage is TRBJ1-2; the match to TRBD1 covers 10 bases. CDR3 length: 17 amino acids. V lost 11 bases and J lost 3; bases outside the gene matches: 18. Germline values: CDR1 PRHDT, CDR2 FYEKMQ (reference sequence). The CDR3, as DNA: TGTGCCTCCTCTCGCCCCGGGACAGGGGAGCCATACTATGGCTACACCTTC. This translates into CASSRPGTGEPYYGYTF.

The chain uses TRBV7-2 and TRBJ2-6; no clear D. The germline CDR1 and CDR2 sequences are SGHTA and FQGNSA. The V gene lost 4 bases and the J gene lost 2 bases, with 0 bases spanning the gap. This CDR3 spans 12 amino acids. This CDR3 is CASSSGANVLTF. Here the CDR3 DNA reads TGTGCCAGCAGCTCTGGGGCCAACGTCCTGACTTTC.

This clone appeared once. CDR3 protein: CASSLAGTGSYEQYF. CDR3 DNA: TGTGCCAGCAGTTTAGCAGGGACGGGCTCCTACGAGCAGTACTTC. The chain is built from TRBV27 and TRBJ2-7; D may be TRBD1 or TRBD2 (5 bases each). Trimming pared 2 bases from V and 0 bases from J, leaving 11 bases between. CDR1 is MNHEY and CDR2 is SMNVEV in the germline V gene (reference sequence). The CDR3 extends over 15 amino acids.

V gene TRBV19 combines with J gene TRBJ2-5, with 10 nucleotides matching TRBD1. CDR1 is LNHDA, CDR2 SQIVND, per germline (reference sequence). The CDR3 covers 14 residues. Unmatched junction bases numbered 6, after V lost 6 bases and J lost 5 bases. The CDR3, as DNA: TGTGCCAGTAGCGGGACAGGGGTTAGGGAGACCCAGTACTTC. This translates into CASSGTGVRETQYF.

The chain is built from TRBV11-2 and TRBJ2-1; 9 nucleotides agree with TRBD1. There are 15 residues in the CDR3. Germline CDR1 reads SGHAT; CDR2 reads FQNNGV. V gave up 5 bases and J gave up 6 bases; unmatched junction bases: 8. CDR3 loop: CASSLRDREANEQFF. The CDR3 DNA reads TGTGCCAGCAGCCTCCGGGACAGGGAAGCCAATGAGCAGTTCTTC. The full variable domain, with the rest looked up from reference TRBV11-2 and TRBJ2-1, is EAGVAQSPRYKIIEKRQSVAFWCNPISGHATLYWYQQILGQGPKLLIQFQNNGVVDDSQLPKDRFSAERLKGVDSTLKIQPAKLEDSAVYLCASSLRDREANEQFFGPGTRLTVL.

This chain connects TRBV4-1 to TRBJ2-2; tentatively, D is TRBD2 (5 bases). Germline V gene data show CDR1 as MGHRA and CDR2 as YSYEKL. Trimming took off 4 bases at V and 3 bases at J, with 15 bases between the two ends. The CDR3 consists of 16 residues. The CDR3 sequence: CASSRASTPDTGELFF. Here the CDR3 DNA reads TGCGCCAGCAGCCGCGCTAGCACCCCTGACACCGGGGAGCTGTTTTTT.

The chain joins TRBV9 to TRBJ2-3; no clear D. From germline, CDR1 is SGDLS and CDR2 YYNGEE. CDR3 length equals 18 residues. The V and J ends lost 0 bases and 2 bases respectively, with 19 bases between them. CDR3 DNA sequence: TGTGCCAGCAGCGTAGGAACAGCCACTTTTGCCTACACAGATACGCAGTATTTT. It translates to CASSVGTATFAYTDTQYF. Full variable domain (remainder filled in from reference TRBV9 and TRBJ2-3): DSGVTQTPKHLITATGQRVTLRCSPRSGDLSVYWYQQSLDQGLQFLIQYYNGEERAKGNILERFSAQQFPDLHSELNLSSLELGDSALYFCASSVGTATFAYTDTQYFGPGTRLTVL.

The CDR3 loop is CASSLNVPGTVNSPLHF. DNA for the CDR3: TGTGCCAGCAGCCTTAATGTCCCCGGGACAGTCAATTCACCCCTCCACTTT. The chain couples TRBV7-2 to TRBJ1-6; 7 bases are shared with TRBD1. V shed 5 bases and J 7 bases; nucleotides not matched to a gene: 14. Germline loops: CDR1 SGHTA, CDR2 FQGNSA. The CDR3 is 17 residues long. Looking up the rest from reference TRBV7-2 and TRBJ1-6 gives the full variable domain: GAGVSQSPSNKVTEKGKDVELRCDPISGHTALYWYRQSLGQGLEFLIYFQGNSAPDKSGLPSDRFSAERTGGSVSTLTIQRTQQEDSAVYLCASSLNVPGTVNSPLHFGNGTRLTVT.

The genes are TRBV19 and TRBJ2-1, with D possibly matching TRBD2 (6 bases). Germline V gives CDR1 LNHDA, CDR2 SQIVND (reference sequence). The CDR3 has 10 amino acids. V lost 8 bases to trimming and J lost 9 bases, with 8 bases between them. In DNA, the CDR3 is TGTGCCAGTGAGGAGGGTGAGCAGTTCTTC. Amino acid sequence: CASEEGEQFF.

This chain uses TRBV24-1 with TRBJ2-3; D is unclear. V was cut by 2 bases and J by 9 bases, with 14 bases left in between. Looked up from germline, CDR1 is KGHDR and CDR2 is SFDVKD. This CDR3 is built from 14 residues. The CDR3 sequence is CATSDSPMKDTQYF. In DNA form, the CDR3 reads TGTGCCACCAGTGATTCGCCTATGAAGGACACGCAGTATTTT.

The rearrangement joins TRBV5-5 to TRBJ2-5; TRBD1 matches 9 bases. This CDR3 region has 14 residues. The V gene end was trimmed by 4 bases and the J gene end by 5 bases; junction bases not matched to a gene: 6. Per germline, CDR1 SGHKS and CDR2 YYEKEE (reference sequence). CDR3 nucleotides: TGTGCCAGCAGCGATAGGACAGGGGAGGAGACCCAGTACTTC. This sequence encodes CASSDRTGEETQYF.

This rearrangement joins TRBV6-5 to TRBJ1-1; TRBD1 matches 7 bases. The V and J ends lost 6 bases and 6 bases, in that order; junction bases with no gene match: 1. This CDR3 region has 11 residues. Germline loops: CDR1 MNHEY, CDR2 SVGAGI. Here the CDR3 DNA reads TGTGCCAGCAGCAGGGGGTCTGAAGCTTTCTTT. This encodes CASSRGSEAFF.

The genes are TRBV7-2 and TRBJ2-6, with D hard to call. Between the trimmed V and J ends, which lost 1 base and 2 bases, there was a span of 6 bases. The CDR3 loop spans 15 amino acids. Germline lookup yields CDR1 SGHTA and CDR2 FQGNSA. CDR3 DNA: TGTGCCAGCAGCTTAGAGGGTGCTGGGGCCAACGTCCTGACTTTC. Amino acid sequence: CASSLEGAGANVLTF.

This rearrangement joins TRBV30 to TRBJ1-6; no clear D. V was shortened by 2 bases and J by 0 bases, with 8 bases between the two germline ends. This CDR3 is 15 amino acids long. Germline-derived CDR1 and CDR2 are GTSNPN and SVGIG (reference sequence). The CDR3 region is CAWSTGSSYNSPLHF. The CDR3 nucleotides are TGTGCCTGGAGTACCGGGAGCTCCTATAATTCACCCCTCCACTTT.

This sequence joins TRBV5-1 and TRBJ2-1; either TRBD1 or TRBD2 may supply D (6 bases each). V lost 5 bases and J lost 2, with 14 bases in between. Germline values: CDR1 SGHRS, CDR2 YFSETQ. The CDR3 consists of 15 residues. The CDR3 is CASRPSGAPYNEQFF. The DNA of the CDR3 is TGCGCCAGCAGACCATCGGGGGCCCCCTACAATGAGCAGTTCTTC.

This sequence joins TRBV11-2 and TRBJ2-1; the D gene is possibly TRBD2 (6 bases). The CDR3 sequence is 14 residues long. Germline loops: CDR1 SGHAT, CDR2 FQNNGV. Trimming left V 0 bases short and J 7 bases short, with 10 bases between. This chain's CDR3 is CASSLEAGRNEQFF. The DNA for the CDR3 is TGTGCCAGCAGCTTAGAGGCGGGGAGGAATGAGCAGTTCTTC.